These 20 T cell receptor beta chains originate from one sample sequenced in a study of blood T cell repertoires in COVID-19. Only in-frame clones appear in the TCRdb table, and some are missing; sequencing was by immunoSEQ multiplex PCR. The data hold some 250,000 clones, with approximately 84% observed a single time. Specimen: peripheral blood. All receptors come from a woman in her thirties who had recovered from COVID-19.

The CDR3 loop is CASSEAVYEQFF. CDR3 DNA: TGTGCCAGCAGTGAGGCGGTCTATGAGCAGTTCTTC. This rearrangement joins TRBV6-1 to TRBJ2-1; no reliable D call. The CDR3 runs 12 residues. V shed 3 bases and J shed 8 bases, with 8 bases lying between them. CDR1 is MNHNS and CDR2 is SASEGT in the germline V gene.

V usage is TRBV11-2 and J usage is TRBJ2-1; 7 nucleotides agree with TRBD1. The V gene end was trimmed by 2 bases and the J gene end by 7 bases; junction bases not matched to a gene: 8. The CDR3 has 15 residues. The germline V gene has CDR1 SGHAT and CDR2 FQNNGV. CDR3: CASSLSGQVGNEQFF. The DNA of the CDR3 is TGTGCCAGCAGCTTATCCGGACAGGTCGGAAATGAGCAGTTCTTC.

The chain recombines TRBV7-3 with TRBJ2-2; tentatively, D is TRBD2 (6 bases). The CDR3 extends over 12 amino acids. Trimming shortened V by 5 bases and J by 6 bases, and 7 bases separated the two germline ends. Germline-derived CDR1 and CDR2 are SGHTA and FQGTGA. The CDR3 coding sequence is TGTGCCAGCAGCAGGAGGGCCGGGGAGCTGTTTTTT. Protein: CASSRRAGELFF.

The genes are TRBV20-1 and TRBJ2-1, with a tentative D call TRBD2 (6 bases). V lost 7 bases, J lost 7 bases, and 11 bases lay in between. CDR1 and CDR2 (germline): DFQATT, SNEGSKA (reference sequence). This CDR3 region has 11 residues. CDR3 residues: CSGRRENEQFF. CDR3 nucleotide sequence: TGCAGTGGCAGGCGGGAAAATGAGCAGTTCTTC.

V and J are TRBV5-5 and TRBJ1-6; 7 positions match TRBD1. Trimming cost V 3 bases and J 11 bases; bases outside gene matches: 11. This CDR3 contains 15 residues. Germline V lookup: CDR1 SGHKS, CDR2 YYEKEE (reference sequence). CDR3 sequence: CASSSRTGGGTPLHF. The CDR3 DNA reads as TGTGCCAGCAGCTCAAGGACAGGAGGTGGGACACCCCTCCACTTT.

The J gene is TRBJ2-7, the V gene TRBV3-1 (or the pseudogene TRBV3-2); 7 bases map to TRBD2. This CDR3 contains 13 residues. J was trimmed by 2 bases and V by 8 bases; bases with no gene match: 6. The germline V gene encodes CDR1 LGHDT and CDR2 YNNKEL (reference sequence). Here the CDR3 reads CASGEAGPYEQYF. The CDR3 DNA follows: TGTGCCAGCGGGGAAGCGGGGCCCTACGAGCAGTACTTC.

Sample share makes this clone medium-sized (0.01 to 0.1%). The rearrangement joins TRBV9 to TRBJ2-3, with 11 bases that match TRBD2. The junction had 17 bases not matched to a gene; V was cut back by 4 bases and J by 4 bases. CDR1 and CDR2 (germline): SGDLS, YYNGEE. This CDR3 contains 19 residues. CDR3 sequence reads: CASSTILQALAGVADTQYF. In DNA, the CDR3 is TGTGCCAGCAGCACCATCTTACAGGCACTAGCGGGGGTCGCAGATACGCAGTATTTT. The complete variable domain, with remaining parts taken from reference TRBV9 and TRBJ2-3, reads DSGVTQTPKHLITATGQRVTLRCSPRSGDLSVYWYQQSLDQGLQFLIQYYNGEERAKGNILERFSAQQFPDLHSELNLSSLELGDSALYFCASSTILQALAGVADTQYFGPGTRLTVL.

CDR3 region: CASSPKSGGATDTQYF. Written as DNA, the CDR3 is TGTGCCAGCAGCCCCAAAAGCGGGGGGGCCACAGATACGCAGTATTTT. The chain links TRBV5-4 to TRBJ2-3, with TRBD2 matching 10 bases. Germline CDR1 and CDR2: SGHNT and YYREEE (reference sequence). V gave up 4 bases and J gave up 2 bases; unmatched junction bases: 7. The CDR3 is 16 residues long.

This clone was detected only once. This chain connects TRBV5-1 to TRBJ1-1; weak D call: TRBD1 (6 bases). This CDR3 contains 17 residues. CDR1 and CDR2 from the germline V gene are SGHRS and YFSETQ. V lost 0 bases and J 1 base, leaving 16 bases between the germline ends. CDR3 DNA sequence: TGCGCCAGCAGCTTGGTTGCAGGGGCTGGGAGGAACACTGAAGCTTTCTTT. Translation gives CASSLVAGAGRNTEAFF. The whole variable domain, remainder taken from reference TRBV5-1 and TRBJ1-1, is KAGVTQTPRYLIKTRGQQVTLSCSPISGHRSVSWYQQTPGQGLQFLFEYFSETQRNKGNFPGRFSGRQFSNSRSEMNVSTLELGDSALYLCASSLVAGAGRNTEAFFGQGTRLTVV.

The V and J genes are TRBV4-1 and TRBJ2-7; the match to TRBD2 covers 11 bases. This CDR3 spans 15 amino acids. V was pared by 5 bases and J by 3 bases, with 6 bases of the junction left unmatched. Germline V gene data show CDR1 as MGHRA and CDR2 as YSYEKL. CDR3 sequence: CASSALAGGLYEQYF. The CDR3 nucleotides read TGCGCCAGCAGCGCCCTAGCGGGGGGCCTCTACGAGCAGTACTTC.

This sequence joins TRBV7-6 and TRBJ2-3, with 10 bases matching TRBD1. The V and J ends lost 5 bases and 4 bases, in that order; junction bases with no gene match: 6. The CDR3 is 15 amino acids. The V gene's germline CDR1 is SGHVS and CDR2 FNYEAQ. CDR3 sequence: CASSQTTGGADTQYF. Written as DNA, the CDR3 is TGTGCCAGCAGCCAAACGACAGGGGGCGCAGATACGCAGTATTTT.

The gene calls are TRBV6-4 and TRBJ2-1, with 12 bases lining up with TRBD2. The CDR3 is 16 residues long. The J segment lost 9 bases and the V segment lost 0 bases, leaving 6 bases of the junction unmatched. The germline gives CDR1 MRHNA, CDR2 SNTAGT. CDR3 DNA sequence: TGTGCCAGCAGTGACTCGCCTAGCGGGGGGGCCAGTGAGCAGTTCTTC. Its protein is CASSDSPSGGASEQFF.

The rearrangement joins TRBV4-1 to TRBJ1-2; 7 nucleotides align to TRBD1. Germline V gene sequence: CDR1 MGHRA, CDR2 YSYEKL. The CDR3 spans 10 residues. The V gene end was trimmed by 6 bases and the J gene end by 8 bases; junction bases not matched to a gene: 0. CDR3 protein: CASRDRGYTF. CDR3 DNA sequence: TGCGCCAGCAGGGACAGGGGCTACACCTTC.

The chain is built from TRBV4-1 and TRBJ2-3; 9 bases are shared with TRBD2. The CDR3 has 17 residues. Germline CDR1 reads MGHRA; CDR2 reads YSYEKL. V lost 1 base to trimming and J lost 2 bases; unmatched junction nucleotides: 7. The CDR3 DNA reads TGCGCCAGCAGCCAAGTTTCTAGCGGGGCTGACACAGATACGCAGTATTTT. Protein: CASSQVSSGADTDTQYF.

This clone was counted a few times. This rearrangement joins TRBV7-6 to TRBJ1-1; D unresolved. Germline assignment: CDR1 SGHVS and CDR2 FNYEAQ. The CDR3 loop spans 13 amino acids. V lost 0 bases to trimming and J lost 7 bases, with 9 bases between them. Here the CDR3 DNA reads TGTGCCAGCAGCTTAGCCGCGGGTTTTGAAGCTTTCTTT. Translated: CASSLAAGFEAFF.

The chain combines TRBV10-3 with TRBJ2-1; TRBD2 matches at 8 bases. V was clipped by 6 bases and J by 0 bases; unmatched bases: 4. The germline CDR1 and CDR2 sequences are ENHRY and SYGVKD. CDR3 size: 15 residues. CDR3 sequence: CAIRGGGSSYNEQFF. The CDR3 region has the DNA TGTGCCATCAGGGGCGGGGGGAGCTCCTACAATGAGCAGTTCTTC.

The rearrangement links TRBV27 to TRBJ2-3; D gene unclear. From germline, CDR1 is MNHEY and CDR2 SMNVEV (reference sequence). The germline V and J ends were trimmed by 2 bases and 2 bases, with 8 bases remaining between them. The length of the CDR3 is 14 residues. The DNA of the CDR3 is TGTGCCAGCAGTTTAGGCGGCTTCACAGATACGCAGTATTTT. This gives the protein CASSLGGFTDTQYF.

V and J are TRBV4-1 and TRBJ2-1, with TRBD1 matching over 9 bases. This CDR3 is built from 18 residues. The germline V gene has CDR1 MGHRA and CDR2 YSYEKL. V shed 1 base and J 6 bases; nucleotides not matched to a gene: 13. Written as DNA, the CDR3 is TGCGCCAGCAGCCAAGTAGCCACCCGGGACAGGGCATCCAATGAGCAGTTCTTC. Translation gives CASSQVATRDRASNEQFF.

This clone was recorded a few times. The rearrangement joins TRBV11-2 to TRBJ1-1; possible D gene TRBD1, 6 bases. There are 16 residues in the CDR3. Germline V gene sequence: CDR1 SGHAT, CDR2 FQNNGV. The V and J ends lost 5 bases and 0 bases respectively, with 16 bases between them. The CDR3 protein is CASSLSSQGLNTEAFF. The CDR3 DNA reads TGTGCCAGCAGCCTAAGCTCACAGGGATTGAACACTGAAGCTTTCTTT.

The chain couples TRBV30 to TRBJ1-2; 7 nucleotides match TRBD1. Germline V gene lookup returns CDR1 GTSNPN and CDR2 SVGIG (reference sequence). The CDR3 contains 14 residues. V was clipped by 3 bases and J by 0 bases; unmatched bases: 4. CDR3 DNA sequence: TGTGCCTGGAGACCCCAGGGGGCTAACTATGGCTACACCTTC. Its translation: CAWRPQGANYGYTF.